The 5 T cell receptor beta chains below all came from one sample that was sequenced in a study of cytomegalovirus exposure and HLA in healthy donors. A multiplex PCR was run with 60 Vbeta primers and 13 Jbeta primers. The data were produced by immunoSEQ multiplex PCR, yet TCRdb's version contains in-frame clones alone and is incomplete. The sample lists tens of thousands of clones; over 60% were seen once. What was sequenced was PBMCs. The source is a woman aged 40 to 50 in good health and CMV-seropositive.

The CDR3, as DNA: TGCGCCAGCACTAGCGGGGGGGCCGGCACCGGGGAGCTGTTTTTT. Amino acids: CASTSGGAGTGELFF. This chain joins TRBV5-1 and TRBJ2-2, with 12 bases fitting TRBD2. Germline CDR1 is SGHRS and CDR2 is YFSETQ. CDR3 length: 15 residues. J was trimmed by 4 bases and V by 6 bases; bases with no gene match: 4.

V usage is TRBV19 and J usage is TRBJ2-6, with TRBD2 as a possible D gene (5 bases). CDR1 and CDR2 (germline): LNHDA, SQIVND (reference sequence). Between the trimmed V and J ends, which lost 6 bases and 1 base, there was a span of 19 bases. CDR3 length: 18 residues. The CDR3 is CASSQLPGSSSGANVLTF. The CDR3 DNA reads TGTGCCAGTAGCCAGTTGCCGGGAAGTTCGTCTGGGGCCAACGTCCTGACTTTC. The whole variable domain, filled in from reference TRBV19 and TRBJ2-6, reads DGGITQSPKYLFRKEGQNVTLSCEQNLNHDAMYWYRQDPGQGLRLIYYSQIVNDFQKGDIAEGYSVSREKKESFPLTVTSAQKNPTAFYLCASSQLPGSSSGANVLTFGAGSRLTVL.

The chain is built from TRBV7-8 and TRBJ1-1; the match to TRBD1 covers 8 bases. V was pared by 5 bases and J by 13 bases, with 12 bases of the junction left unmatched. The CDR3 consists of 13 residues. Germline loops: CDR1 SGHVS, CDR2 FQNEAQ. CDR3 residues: CASSPGTGLTVFF. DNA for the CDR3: TGTGCCAGCAGCCCCGGGACAGGCCTTACTGTTTTCTTT.

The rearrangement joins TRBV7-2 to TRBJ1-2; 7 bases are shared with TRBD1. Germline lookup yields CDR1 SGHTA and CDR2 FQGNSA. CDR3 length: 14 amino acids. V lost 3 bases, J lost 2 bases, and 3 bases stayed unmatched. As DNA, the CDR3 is TGTGCCAGCAGCTTCTCAGGGGGGAACTATGGCTACACCTTC. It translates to CASSFSGGNYGYTF. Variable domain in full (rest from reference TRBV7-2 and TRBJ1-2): GAGVSQSPSNKVTEKGKDVELRCDPISGHTALYWYRQSLGQGLEFLIYFQGNSAPDKSGLPSDRFSAERTGGSVSTLTIQRTQQEDSAVYLCASSFSGGNYGYTFGSGTRLTVV.

The CDR3 DNA is TGCGCCAGCCGGACTAGCGGGAGCTCTGGCTACGAGCAGTACTTC. This sequence encodes CASRTSGSSGYEQYF. The chain carries TRBV10-2 and TRBJ2-7, with TRBD2 matching over 13 bases. Germline lookup yields CDR1 WSHSY and CDR2 SAAADI. V was clipped by 8 bases and J by 3 bases; unmatched bases: 7. The CDR3 length is 15 residues.